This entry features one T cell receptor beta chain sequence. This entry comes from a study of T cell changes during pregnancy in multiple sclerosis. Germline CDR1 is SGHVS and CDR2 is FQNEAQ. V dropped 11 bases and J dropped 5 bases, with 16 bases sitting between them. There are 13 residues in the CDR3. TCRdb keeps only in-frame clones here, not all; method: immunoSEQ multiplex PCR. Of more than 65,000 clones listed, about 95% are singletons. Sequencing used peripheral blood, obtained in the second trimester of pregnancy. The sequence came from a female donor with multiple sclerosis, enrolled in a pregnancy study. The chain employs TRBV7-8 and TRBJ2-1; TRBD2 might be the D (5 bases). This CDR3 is CASVREDHNEQFF. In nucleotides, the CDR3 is TGTGCCTCAGTCCGGGAAGATCACAATGAGCAGTTCTTC.